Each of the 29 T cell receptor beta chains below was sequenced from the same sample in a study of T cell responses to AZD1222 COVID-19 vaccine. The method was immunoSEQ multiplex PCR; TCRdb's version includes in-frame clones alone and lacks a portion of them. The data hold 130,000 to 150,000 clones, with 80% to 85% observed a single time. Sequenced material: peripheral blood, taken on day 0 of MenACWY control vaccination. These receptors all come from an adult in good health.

CDR3 residues: CAISGGSYEQYF. CDR3 DNA: TGTGCCATCAGTGGGGGATCCTACGAGCAGTACTTC. The genes are TRBV10-3 and TRBJ2-7; D uncertain. There are 12 residues in the CDR3. V lost 4 bases and J lost 1, with 5 bases in between. The germline gives CDR1 ENHRY, CDR2 SYGVKD.

In DNA, the CDR3 is TGCGCCAGCAGCCAAGATGAGGGACAGGGCACTGAAGCTTTCTTT. Encoded protein: CASSQDEGQGTEAFF. The V gene is TRBV4-1, the J gene TRBJ1-1, with 9 positions matching TRBD1. V shed 0 bases, J shed 4 bases, and the junction held 3 bases outside the gene matches. The CDR3 totals 15 residues. Germline CDR1 MGHRA, CDR2 YSYEKL.

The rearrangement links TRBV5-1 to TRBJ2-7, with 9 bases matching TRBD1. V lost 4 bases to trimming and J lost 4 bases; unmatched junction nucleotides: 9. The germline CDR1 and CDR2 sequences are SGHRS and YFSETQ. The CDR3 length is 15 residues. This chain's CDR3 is CASSPGGTGFYEQYV. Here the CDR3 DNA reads TGCGCCAGCAGCCCAGGTGGGACAGGGTTTTACGAGCAGTACGTC.

The CDR3 loop reads CASSPYRLPGPHTDTQYF. For the CDR3, the DNA is TGTGCCAGCAGCCCCTATCGGCTCCCGGGACCACATACAGATACGCAGTATTTT. V gene TRBV7-8 combines with J gene TRBJ2-3; tentatively, D is TRBD1 or TRBD2 (5 bases each). This CDR3 is 18 amino acids long. Per the germline V gene, CDR1 is SGHVS and CDR2 is FQNEAQ. Trimming shortened V by 5 bases and J by 3 bases, and 24 bases separated the two germline ends. Combining the CDR3 with reference TRBV7-8 and TRBJ2-3 gives the whole variable domain GAGVSQSPRYKVAKRGQDVALRCDPISGHVSLFWYQQALGQGPEFLTYFQNEAQLDKSGLPSDRFFAERPEGSVSTLKIQRTQQEDSAVYLCASSPYRLPGPHTDTQYFGPGTRLTVL.

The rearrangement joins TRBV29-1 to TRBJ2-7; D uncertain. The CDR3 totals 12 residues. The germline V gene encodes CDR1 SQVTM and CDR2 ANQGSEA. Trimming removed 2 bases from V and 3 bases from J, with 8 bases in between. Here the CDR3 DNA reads TGCAGCGTTGAAACAGCGAACTACGAGCAGTACTTC. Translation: CSVETANYEQYF.

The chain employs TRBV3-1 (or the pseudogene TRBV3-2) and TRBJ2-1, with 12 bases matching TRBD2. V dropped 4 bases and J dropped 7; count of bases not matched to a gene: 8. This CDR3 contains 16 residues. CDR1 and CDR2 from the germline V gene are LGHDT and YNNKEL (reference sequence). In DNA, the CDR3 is TGTGCCAGCAGCCCATTTCTAGCGGGGGGGCGTAATGAGCAGTTCTTC. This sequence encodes CASSPFLAGGRNEQFF.

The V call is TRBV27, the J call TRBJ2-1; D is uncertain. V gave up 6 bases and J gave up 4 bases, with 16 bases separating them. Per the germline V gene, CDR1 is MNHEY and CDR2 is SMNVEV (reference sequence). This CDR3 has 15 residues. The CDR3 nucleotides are TGTGCCAGCAGAGGGTCGTACAGTCGGTACAATGAGCAGTTCTTC. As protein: CASRGSYSRYNEQFF.

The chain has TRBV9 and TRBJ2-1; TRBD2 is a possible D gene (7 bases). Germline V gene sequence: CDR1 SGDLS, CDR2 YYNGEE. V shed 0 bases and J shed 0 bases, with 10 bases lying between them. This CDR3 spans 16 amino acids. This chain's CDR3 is CASSVAGGLSYNEQFF. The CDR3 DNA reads TGTGCCAGCAGCGTAGCGGGGGGCCTCTCCTACAATGAGCAGTTCTTC.

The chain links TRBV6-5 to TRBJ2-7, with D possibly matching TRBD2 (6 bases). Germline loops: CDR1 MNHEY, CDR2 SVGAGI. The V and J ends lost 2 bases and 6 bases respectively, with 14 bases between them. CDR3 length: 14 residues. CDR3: CASSYAAGRSEQYF. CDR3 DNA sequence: TGTGCCAGCAGTTACGCGGCAGGGAGGAGCGAGCAGTACTTC.

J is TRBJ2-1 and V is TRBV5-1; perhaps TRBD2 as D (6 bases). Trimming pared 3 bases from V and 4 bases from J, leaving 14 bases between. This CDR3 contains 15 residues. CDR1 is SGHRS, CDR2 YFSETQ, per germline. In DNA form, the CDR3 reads TGCGCCAGCAGCTGGACCGGGACTCTTTACAATGAGCAGTTCTTC. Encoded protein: CASSWTGTLYNEQFF. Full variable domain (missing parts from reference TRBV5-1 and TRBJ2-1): KAGVTQTPRYLIKTRGQQVTLSCSPISGHRSVSWYQQTPGQGLQFLFEYFSETQRNKGNFPGRFSGRQFSNSRSEMNVSTLELGDSALYLCASSWTGTLYNEQFFGPGTRLTVL.

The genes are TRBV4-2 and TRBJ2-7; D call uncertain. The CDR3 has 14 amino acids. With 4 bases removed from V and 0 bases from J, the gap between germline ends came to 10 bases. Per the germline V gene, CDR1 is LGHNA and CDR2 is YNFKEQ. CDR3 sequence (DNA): TGTGCCAGCAGCCCAACCGAGGCCTCCTACGAGCAGTACTTC. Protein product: CASSPTEASYEQYF.

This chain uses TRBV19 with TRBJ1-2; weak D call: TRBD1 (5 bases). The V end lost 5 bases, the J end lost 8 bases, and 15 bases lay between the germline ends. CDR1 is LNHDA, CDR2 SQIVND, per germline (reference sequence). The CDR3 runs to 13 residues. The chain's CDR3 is CASSPGTLEGYTF. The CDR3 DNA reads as TGTGCCAGTAGTCCGGGGACCCTAGAGGGCTACACCTTC.

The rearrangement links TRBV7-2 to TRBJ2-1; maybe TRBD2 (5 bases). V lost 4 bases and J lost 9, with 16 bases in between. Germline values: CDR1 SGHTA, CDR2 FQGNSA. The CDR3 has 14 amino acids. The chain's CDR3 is CASSSLRVAGEQFF. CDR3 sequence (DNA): TGTGCCAGCAGCTCACTTAGAGTGGCGGGTGAGCAGTTCTTC.

CDR3 protein: CATGQGEYEQYV. The DNA of the CDR3 is TGTGCCACAGGACAGGGTGAATACGAGCAGTACGTC. The rearrangement uses TRBV10-3 and TRBJ2-7; 8 positions match TRBD1. This CDR3 has 12 amino acids. In germline, CDR1 is ENHRY, CDR2 SYGVKD. The V segment lost 10 bases and the J segment 4 bases; nucleotides outside the gene matches: 6.

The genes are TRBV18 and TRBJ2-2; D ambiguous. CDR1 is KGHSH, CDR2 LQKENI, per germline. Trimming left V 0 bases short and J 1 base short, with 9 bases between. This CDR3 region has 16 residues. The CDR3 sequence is CASSPPNRMNTGELFF. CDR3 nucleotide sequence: TGTGCCAGCTCACCACCCAACCGTATGAACACCGGGGAGCTGTTTTTT. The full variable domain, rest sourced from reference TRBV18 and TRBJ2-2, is NAGVMQNPRHLVRRRGQEARLRCSPMKGHSHVYWYRQLPEEGLKFMVYLQKENIIDESGMPKERFSAEFPKEGPSILRIQQVVRGDSAAYFCASSPPNRMNTGELFFGEGSRLTVL.

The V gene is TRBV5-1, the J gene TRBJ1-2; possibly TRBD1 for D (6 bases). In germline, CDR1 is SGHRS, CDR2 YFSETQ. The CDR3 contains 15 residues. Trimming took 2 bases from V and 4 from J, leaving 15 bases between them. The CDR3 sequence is CASSLNRESSYGYTF. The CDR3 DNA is TGCGCCAGCAGCTTAAACAGGGAGTCGAGCTATGGCTACACCTTC. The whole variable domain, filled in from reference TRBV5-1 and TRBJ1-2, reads KAGVTQTPRYLIKTRGQQVTLSCSPISGHRSVSWYQQTPGQGLQFLFEYFSETQRNKGNFPGRFSGRQFSNSRSEMNVSTLELGDSALYLCASSLNRESSYGYTFGSGTRLTVV.

This chain's CDR3 is CASSPDKYSNQPQHF. In DNA form, the CDR3 reads TGTGCCAGCAGCCCGGACAAGTATAGCAATCAGCCCCAGCATTTT. The chain is built from TRBV6-5 and TRBJ1-5; tentative D call: TRBD1 (5 bases). CDR3 length: 15 amino acids. CDR1 and CDR2 (germline): MNHEY, SVGAGI. With 6 bases removed from V and 0 bases from J, the gap between germline ends came to 12 bases.

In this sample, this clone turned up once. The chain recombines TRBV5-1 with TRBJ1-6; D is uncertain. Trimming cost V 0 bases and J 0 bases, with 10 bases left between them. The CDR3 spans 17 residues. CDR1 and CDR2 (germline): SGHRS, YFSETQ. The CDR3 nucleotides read TGCGCCAGCAGCTTGGCCTTGGCAGGCTCCTATAATTCACCCCTCCACTTT. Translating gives CASSLALAGSYNSPLHF.

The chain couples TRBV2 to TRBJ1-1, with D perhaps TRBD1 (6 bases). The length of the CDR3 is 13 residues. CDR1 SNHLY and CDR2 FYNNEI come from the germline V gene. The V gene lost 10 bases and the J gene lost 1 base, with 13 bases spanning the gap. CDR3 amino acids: CATTKGENTEAFF. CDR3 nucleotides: TGTGCCACTACTAAGGGGGAGAACACTGAAGCTTTCTTT.

CDR3 region: CASSPNSGANVLTF. DNA of the CDR3: TGTGCCAGCTCACCCAACTCTGGGGCCAACGTCCTGACTTTC. V usage is TRBV18 and J usage is TRBJ2-6; no definite D call. The CDR3 length is 14 residues. Germline V gives CDR1 KGHSH, CDR2 LQKENI. The V gene lost 3 bases and the J gene lost 0 bases, with 3 bases spanning the gap.

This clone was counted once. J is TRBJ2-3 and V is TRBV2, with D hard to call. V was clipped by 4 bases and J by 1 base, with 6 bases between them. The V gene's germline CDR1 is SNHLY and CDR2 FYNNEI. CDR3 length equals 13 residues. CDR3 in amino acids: CASSVEGTDTQYF. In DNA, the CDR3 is TGTGCCAGCAGTGTAGAGGGCACAGATACGCAGTATTTT. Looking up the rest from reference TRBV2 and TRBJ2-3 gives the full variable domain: EPEVTQTPSHQVTQMGQEVILRCVPISNHLYFYWYRQILGQKVEFLVSFYNNEISEKSEIFDDQFSVERPDGSNFTLKIRSTKLEDSAMYFCASSVEGTDTQYFGPGTRLTVL.

The CDR3: CASSQDEEPFGEQYF. In DNA, the CDR3 is TGTGCCAGCAGCCAAGATGAAGAACCTTTTGGCGAGCAGTACTTC. The chain uses TRBV3-1 (or the pseudogene TRBV3-2) and TRBJ2-7; no definite D call. This CDR3 has 15 residues. V gave up 0 bases and J gave up 6 bases, with 15 bases separating them. Germline values: CDR1 LGHDT, CDR2 YNNKEL (reference sequence).

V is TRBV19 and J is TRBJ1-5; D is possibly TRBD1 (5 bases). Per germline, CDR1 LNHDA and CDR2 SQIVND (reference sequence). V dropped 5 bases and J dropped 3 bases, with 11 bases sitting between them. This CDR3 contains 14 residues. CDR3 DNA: TGTGCCAGTAGTGCCCACAGGTTCAATCAGCCCCAGCATTTT. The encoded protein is CASSAHRFNQPQHF.

CDR3 residues: CASSLQLLETAEQFF. CDR3 nucleotide sequence: TGTGCCAGCAGCTTACAGCTACTAGAAACAGCTGAGCAGTTCTTC. V usage is TRBV3-1 (or the pseudogene TRBV3-2) and J usage is TRBJ2-1; perhaps TRBD2 as D (5 bases). The germline V gene has CDR1 LGHDT and CDR2 YNNKEL (reference sequence). Between the trimmed V and J ends, which lost 5 bases and 9 bases, there was a span of 20 bases. CDR3 length: 15 amino acids.

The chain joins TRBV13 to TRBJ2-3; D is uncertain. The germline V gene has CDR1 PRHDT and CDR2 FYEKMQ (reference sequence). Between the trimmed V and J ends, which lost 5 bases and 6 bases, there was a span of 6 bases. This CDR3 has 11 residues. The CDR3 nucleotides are TGTGCCAGCAGCCAAGCGGATACGCAGTATTTT. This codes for CASSQADTQYF.

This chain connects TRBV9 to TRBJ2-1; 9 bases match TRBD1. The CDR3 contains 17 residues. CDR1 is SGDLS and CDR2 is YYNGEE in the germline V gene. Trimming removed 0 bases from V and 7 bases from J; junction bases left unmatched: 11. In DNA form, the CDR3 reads TGTGCCAGCAGCGTAGCTTTGGGGACAGGGAGGGGGAATGAGCAGTTCTTC. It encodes CASSVALGTGRGNEQFF.

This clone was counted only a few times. The DNA for the CDR3 is TGTGCCAGCAAGGGGGTTGGGACAGGTTCCTACGAGCAGTACTTC. It codes for CASKGVGTGSYEQYF. The V and J genes are TRBV7-8 and TRBJ2-7, with TRBD1 matching over 8 bases. Looked up from germline, CDR1 is SGHVS and CDR2 is FQNEAQ. Unmatched junction bases numbered 9, after V lost 7 bases and J lost 1 base. The CDR3 extends over 15 amino acids.

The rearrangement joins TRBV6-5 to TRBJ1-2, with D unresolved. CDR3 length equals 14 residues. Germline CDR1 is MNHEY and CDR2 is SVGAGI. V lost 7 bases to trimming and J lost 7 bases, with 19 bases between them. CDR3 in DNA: TGTGCCAGCAACGGACCGGGGAGGAGTGGTGGCTACACCTTC. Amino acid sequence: CASNGPGRSGGYTF.

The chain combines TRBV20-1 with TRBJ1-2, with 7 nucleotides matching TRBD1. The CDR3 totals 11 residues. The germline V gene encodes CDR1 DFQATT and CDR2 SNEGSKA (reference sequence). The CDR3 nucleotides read TGCAACCCTCTGGGACAGTATGGCTACACCTTC. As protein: CNPLGQYGYTF.